This note documents a single TCR beta chain sequence. The data originate from a study of T cell changes during pregnancy in multiple sclerosis. TCRdb keeps only in-frame clones here, not all; method: immunoSEQ multiplex PCR. Of over 70,000 clones in the sample, roughly 93% were seen once. The ends were cut back, 2 bases at V and 4 bases at J, with 3 bases in the middle. The germline V gene has CDR1 SEHNR and CDR2 FQNEAQ (reference sequence). The CDR3 contains 12 residues. The receptor was isolated from a female donor with multiple sclerosis, enrolled in a pregnancy study. The chain combines TRBV7-9 with TRBJ1-3; D is unclear. Sequenced here: peripheral blood, sampled in the first trimester of pregnancy. The CDR3 loop reads CASSLQGNTIYF. CDR3 DNA sequence: TGTGCCAGCAGCTTACAGGGAAACACCATATATTTT.